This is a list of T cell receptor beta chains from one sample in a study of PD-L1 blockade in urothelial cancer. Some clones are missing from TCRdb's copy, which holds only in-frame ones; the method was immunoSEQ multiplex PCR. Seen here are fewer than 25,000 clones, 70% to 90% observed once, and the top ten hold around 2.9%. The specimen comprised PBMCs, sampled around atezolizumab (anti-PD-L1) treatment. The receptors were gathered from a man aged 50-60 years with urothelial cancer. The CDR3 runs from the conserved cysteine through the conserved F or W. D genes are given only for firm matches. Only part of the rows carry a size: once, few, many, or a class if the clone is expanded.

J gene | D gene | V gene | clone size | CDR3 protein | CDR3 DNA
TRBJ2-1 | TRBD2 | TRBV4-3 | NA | CASSQDSGLAGGNEQFF | TGCGCCAGCAGCCAAGATTCAGGCCTAGCGGGCGGCAATGAGCAGTTCTTC
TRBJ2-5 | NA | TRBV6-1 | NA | CASRRQEEDETQYF | TGTGCCAGCAGGAGACAGGAGGAGGACGAGACCCAGTACTTC
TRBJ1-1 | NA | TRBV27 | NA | CASSNRWTEAFF | TGTGCCAGCAGCAACAGGTGGACTGAAGCTTTCTTT
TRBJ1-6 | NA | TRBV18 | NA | CASSRDPISYNSPLHF | TGTGCCAGCTCACGAGATCCGATCTCCTATAATTCACCCCTCCACTTT
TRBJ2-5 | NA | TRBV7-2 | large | CASSSRQYQETQYF | TGTGCCAGCAGCTCCCGACAGTACCAAGAGACCCAGTACTTC
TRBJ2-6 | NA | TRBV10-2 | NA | CASSFAGSGANVLTF | TGCGCCAGCAGCTTTGCCGGGTCTGGGGCCAACGTCCTGACTTTC
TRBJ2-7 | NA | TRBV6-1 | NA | CASSETKGRIYEQYF | TGTGCCAGCAGCGAAACAAAGGGGCGCATCTACGAGCAGTACTTC
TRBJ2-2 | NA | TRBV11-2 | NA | CASSPGLDTGELFF | TGTGCCAGCAGTCCGGGACTCGACACCGGGGAGCTGTTTTTT
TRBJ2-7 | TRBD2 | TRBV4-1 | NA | CASSRTSSGGVYEQYF | TGCGCCAGCAGCCGTACATCTAGCGGGGGGGTTTACGAGCAGTACTTC
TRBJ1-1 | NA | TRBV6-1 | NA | CASSEAAIGTPLNTEAFF | TGTGCCAGCAGTGAAGCTGCCATCGGGACACCTCTCAACACTGAAGCTTTCTTT
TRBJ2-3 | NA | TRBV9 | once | CASSPPSGGAFDTQYF | TGTGCCAGCAGCCCTCCCAGTGGGGGGGCCTTCGATACGCAGTATTTT
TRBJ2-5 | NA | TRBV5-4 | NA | CASSLEQRVTETQYF | TGTGCCAGCAGCTTGGAACAGAGGGTCACGGAGACCCAGTACTTC
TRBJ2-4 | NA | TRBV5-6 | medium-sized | CASSNERGLRNIQYF | TGTGCCAGCAGCAATGAGCGTGGCCTTCGGAACATTCAGTACTTC
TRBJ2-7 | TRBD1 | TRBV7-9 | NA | CASETGTAYEQYF | TGTGCCAGCGAAACCGGGACAGCCTACGAGCAGTACTTC
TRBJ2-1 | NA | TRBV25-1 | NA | CASSEYRTQGWNEQFF | TGTGCCAGCAGTGAATACCGCACCCAGGGATGGAATGAGCAGTTCTTC
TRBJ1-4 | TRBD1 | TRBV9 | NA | CASSGGKGAGGEKLFF | TGTGCCAGCAGCGGAGGCAAGGGGGCGGGTGGTGAAAAACTGTTTTTT
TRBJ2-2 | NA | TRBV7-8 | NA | CATTAPAVNTGELFF | TGTGCCACCACAGCCCCAGCGGTGAACACCGGGGAGCTGTTTTTT
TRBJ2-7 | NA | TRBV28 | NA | CASSPIGVAYEQYF | TGTGCCAGCAGCCCGATCGGGGTAGCCTACGAGCAGTACTTC
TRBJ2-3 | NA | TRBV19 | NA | CASSRSWGQRGDTQYF | TGTGCCAGTAGTAGGTCCTGGGGGCAAAGGGGAGATACGCAGTATTTT
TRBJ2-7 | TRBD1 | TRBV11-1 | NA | CASSLVSTGGAYEQYF | TGTGCCAGCAGCTTAGTATCCACAGGGGGCGCCTACGAGCAGTACTTC
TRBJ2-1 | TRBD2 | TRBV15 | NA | CATSSRILAGYNEQFF | TGTGCCACCAGCTCTAGGATACTAGCGGGCTACAATGAGCAGTTCTTC
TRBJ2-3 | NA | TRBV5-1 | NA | CASSLAGRGNLDTQYF | TGCGCCAGCAGCTTGGCCGGACGGGGGAATTTAGATACGCAGTATTTT
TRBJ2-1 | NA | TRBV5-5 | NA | CASSLAGKGNEQFF | TGTGCCAGCAGCTTGGCAGGTAAGGGGAATGAGCAGTTCTTC
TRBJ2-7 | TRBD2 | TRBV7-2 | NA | CASSDATSAAYEQYF | TGTGCCAGCAGCGACGCGACTAGCGCAGCCTACGAGCAGTACTTC
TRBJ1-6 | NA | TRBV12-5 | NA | CASGLVPTGAYNSPLHF | TGTGCTAGTGGTTTGGTACCCACAGGAGCCTATAATTCACCCCTCCACTTT
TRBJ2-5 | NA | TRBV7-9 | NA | CASSPQLAMGETQYF | TGTGCCAGCAGCCCCCAGCTAGCTATGGGAGAGACCCAGTACTTC
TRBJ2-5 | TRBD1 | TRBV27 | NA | CASSFSRDRETQYF | TGTGCCAGCAGTTTCAGCCGGGACAGAGAGACCCAGTACTTC
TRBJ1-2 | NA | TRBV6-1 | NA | CASTIQGYGYTF | TGTGCCAGCACTATACAGGGTTATGGCTACACCTTC
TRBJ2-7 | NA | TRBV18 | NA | CASSPDDRGNSYEQYF | TGTGCCAGCTCACCCGACGATAGGGGTAACTCCTACGAGCAGTACTTC
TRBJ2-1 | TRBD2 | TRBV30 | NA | CACFGSGTMVDEQFF | TGTGCCTGTTTCGGTAGCGGGACGATGGTAGATGAGCAGTTCTTC
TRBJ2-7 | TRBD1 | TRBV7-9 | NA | CASSSPGGDYEQYF | TGTGCCAGCAGCTCCCCAGGGGGTGACTACGAGCAGTACTTC
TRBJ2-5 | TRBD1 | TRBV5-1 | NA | CASSSGTGAGETQYF | TGCGCCAGCAGCTCAGGGACAGGGGCCGGGGAGACCCAGTACTTC
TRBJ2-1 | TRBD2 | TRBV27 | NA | CASTLMGVSGMTDEQFF | TGTGCCAGCACCCTCATGGGGGTAAGCGGGATGACCGATGAGCAGTTCTTC
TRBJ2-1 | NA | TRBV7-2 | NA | CASSFGPGDRYNEQFF | TGTGCCAGCAGCTTTGGACCCGGCGACAGATACAATGAGCAGTTCTTC
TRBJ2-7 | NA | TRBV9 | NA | CASSVGGQPYEQYF | TGTGCCAGCAGCGTAGGGGGACAACCCTACGAGCAGTACTTC
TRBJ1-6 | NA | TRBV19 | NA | CASSIEGTSGNSPLHF | TGTGCCAGTAGTATAGAGGGCACCAGTGGGAATTCACCCCTCCACTTT
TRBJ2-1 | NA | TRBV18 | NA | CASSPPSGITYNEQFF | TGTGCCAGCTCACCACCGTCAGGGATAACCTACAATGAGCAGTTCTTC
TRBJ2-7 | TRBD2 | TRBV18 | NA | CASSRPSGSQPYEQYF | TGTGCCAGCTCACGTCCTAGCGGGAGCCAGCCGTACGAGCAGTACTTC
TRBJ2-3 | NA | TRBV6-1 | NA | CASSEFRGTDTQYF | TGTGCCAGCAGTGAATTTAGGGGTACAGATACGCAGTATTTT
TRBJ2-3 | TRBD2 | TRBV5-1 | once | CASSLGSGISTDTQYF | TGCGCCAGCAGCTTGGGGAGCGGGATATCCACAGATACGCAGTATTTT
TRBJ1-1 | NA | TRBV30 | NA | CAWRGGYGNTEAFF | TGTGCCTGGAGAGGGGGATACGGGAACACTGAAGCTTTCTTT
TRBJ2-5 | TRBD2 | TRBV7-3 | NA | CASSLSGGAHETQYF | TGTGCCAGCAGCTTAAGCGGGGGGGCCCACGAGACCCAGTACTTC
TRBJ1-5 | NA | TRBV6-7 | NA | CASSFLSMGFFQPQHF | TGTGCCAGCAGTTTCCTTTCAATGGGCTTTTTTCAGCCCCAGCATTTT